The clone carrying this T cell receptor beta chain has at least ten counts. Time point indicated: patch test 3, about 24 weeks after DPC sensitization. Specified treatment: therapeutic diphenylcyclopropenone sensitization with weekly scalp DPC. Prior to application of each patch test, blood was drawn. The V and J ends lost 1 base and 7 bases respectively, with 5 bases between them. In germline, CDR1 is MNHEY, CDR2 SVGEGT. This CDR3 spans 12 amino acids. The data derive from a study of human T cells and chemical hapten exposure. Study as a whole: The study enrolled mostly female patients with alopecia areata, totalis or universalis.

From the RACE reads, TCRdb called clonotypes with MiXCR, one entry per CDR3 protein. The sample carries about 120,000 distinct CDR3 sequences, approximately 11% recorded once. The V gene is TRBV6-2 or TRBV6-3, the J gene TRBJ2-1; D is uncertain. The origin of this receptor is a woman aged 45 to 65 with alopecia areata. Some clones in this sample may be carry-over from other donors' samples. The specimen comprised whole blood, sampled in connection with sensitization to the hapten diphenylcyclopropenone (DPC). The CDR3 loop is CASSYWVNEQFF. The CDR3 DNA reads TGTGCCAGCAGTTACTGGGTGAATGAGCAGTTCTTC.